A single sample gave rise to the 30 T cell receptor beta chains below, sequenced in a study of Ad26.COV2.S vaccination and SARS-CoV-2 variants. Some clones are missing from TCRdb's copy, which holds only in-frame ones; the method was immunoSEQ multiplex PCR. In the table there are 350,000 to 450,000 clones, approximately 81% of which are singletons. The sample's treatment: approximately 18 received Ad26.COV2.S at low or high dose, single or two shots; several received placebo; per-sample allocation not given. Day 63 following the first vaccine or placebo injection was when the samples were taken. The sequencing used peripheral blood, collected in a trial of Ad26.COV2.S vaccine versus placebo. These receptor sequences come from a person aged 18-60 years who received the Ad26.COV2.S COVID-19 vaccine or a placebo.

V usage is TRBV19 and J usage is TRBJ2-5; unclear D gene. The CDR3 covers 16 residues. Deletions cut 5 bases from V and 1 base from J, with 17 bases between. Germline V gene sequence: CDR1 LNHDA, CDR2 SQIVND (reference sequence). The CDR3: CASSLSGARPQETQYF. CDR3 sequence (DNA): TGTGCCAGTAGTTTATCTGGTGCACGTCCCCAAGAGACCCAGTACTTC.

The sample holds a few counts of this clone. The chain couples TRBV19 to TRBJ1-1, with 11 nucleotides matching TRBD1. The ends lost 5 bases at V and 1 base at J; junction bases unmatched: 3. Germline CDR1 and CDR2: LNHDA and SQIVND (reference sequence). This CDR3 comprises 15 residues. The CDR3 loop reads CASSRGQGGNTEAFF. CDR3 coding DNA: TGTGCCAGTAGTCGGGGACAGGGGGGGAACACTGAAGCTTTCTTT. The variable domain in full, completed from reference TRBV19 and TRBJ1-1, reads DGGITQSPKYLFRKEGQNVTLSCEQNLNHDAMYWYRQDPGQGLRLIYYSQIVNDFQKGDIAEGYSVSREKKESFPLTVTSAQKNPTAFYLCASSRGQGGNTEAFFGQGTRLTVV.

J is TRBJ1-1 and V is TRBV28, with D unclear. Germline V CDR1 and CDR2: MDHEN, SYDVKM. The CDR3 covers 15 residues. V was clipped by 5 bases and J by 1 base, with 14 bases between them. CDR3 sequence reads: CASSIEARRNTEAFF. The CDR3 DNA is TGTGCCAGCAGTATAGAGGCCAGGAGGAACACTGAAGCTTTCTTT.

The chain employs TRBV27 and TRBJ2-3; no reliable D call. The CDR3 is 13 amino acids. Germline loops: CDR1 MNHEY, CDR2 SMNVEV (reference sequence). V shed 2 bases and J shed 5 bases, with 8 bases lying between them. CDR3 coding DNA: TGTGCCAGCAGTTTAGGTTCCGTAGATACGCAGTATTTT. Its translation: CASSLGSVDTQYF.

The V gene is TRBV9, the J gene TRBJ2-7; possible D gene TRBD1, 6 bases. Germline V gene data show CDR1 as SGDLS and CDR2 as YYNGEE. Trimming stripped 0 bases from V and 3 bases from J, with 10 bases between. This CDR3 comprises 14 residues. The CDR3 DNA reads TGTGCCAGCAGCGTAGGATGGACAGACTACGAGCAGTACTTC. Translation: CASSVGWTDYEQYF.

The chain links TRBV29-1 to TRBJ2-5; weak D call: TRBD1 (5 bases). Trimming shortened V by 4 bases and J by 5 bases, and 14 bases separated the two germline ends. Germline-derived CDR1 and CDR2 are SQVTM and ANQGSEA. CDR3 size: 13 residues. In DNA form, the CDR3 reads TGCAGCGTTGTTAGCAGGGTGCGGGAGACCCAGTACTTC. Translation gives CSVVSRVRETQYF. Looking up the rest from reference TRBV29-1 and TRBJ2-5 gives the full variable domain: SAVISQKPSRDICQRGTSLTIQCQVDSQVTMMFWYRQQPGQSLTLIATANQGSEATYESGFVIDKFPISRPNLTFSTLTVSNMSPEDSSIYLCSVVSRVRETQYFGPGTRLLVL.

V gene TRBV27 combines with J gene TRBJ2-1; the D call may be TRBD1 or TRBD2 (5 bases each). V was clipped by 7 bases and J by 2 bases, with 18 bases between them. Germline CDR1 is MNHEY and CDR2 is SMNVEV (reference sequence). The CDR3 is 16 amino acids. CDR3 coding DNA: TGTGCCAGCACCCCCGAGGGGAACTTCCCCTACAATGAGCAGTTCTTC. Translation: CASTPEGNFPYNEQFF.

The chain joins TRBV14 to TRBJ1-6, with TRBD1 as a possible D gene (6 bases). Germline V CDR1 and CDR2: SGHDN, FVKESK. The CDR3 covers 14 residues. V was trimmed by 6 bases and J by 4 bases, leaving 10 bases between them. The CDR3 DNA sequence: TGTGCCAGCAGATCCCAGGGGTATAATTCACCCCTCCACTTT. Its translation: CASRSQGYNSPLHF.

The genes are TRBV30 and TRBJ1-4, with TRBD1 as a possible D gene (5 bases). The CDR3 sequence is 15 residues long. Germline CDR1 reads GTSNPN; CDR2 reads SVGIG (reference sequence). Trimming removed 1 base at V and 4 bases at J, with 13 bases between. The CDR3 bases are TGTGCCTGGAGTGATACTGGGGGGGGTAATGAAAAACTGTTTTTT. Translation gives CAWSDTGGGNEKLFF.

The chain employs TRBV5-8 and TRBJ2-1; TRBD2 might be the D (6 bases). This CDR3 is 16 amino acids long. The ends were cut back, 4 bases at V and 3 bases at J, with 17 bases in the middle. Germline CDR1 SGHTS, CDR2 YDEGEE. Here the CDR3 DNA reads TGTGCCAGCAGCCTAAGCGGGTCTCGGGGCTACAATGAGCAGTTCTTC. Its protein is CASSLSGSRGYNEQFF.

The CDR3 DNA reads as TGTGCCAGCAGCTCCTTGACAGGAAAGGGGATCTACGAGCAGTACTTC. Its translation is CASSSLTGKGIYEQYF. V is TRBV11-2 and J is TRBJ2-7, with a weak D call TRBD1 (6 bases). The germline V gene has CDR1 SGHAT and CDR2 FQNNGV. The CDR3 consists of 16 residues. Trimming left V 4 bases short and J 3 bases short, with 19 bases between.

V gene TRBV7-2 combines with J gene TRBJ1-4; maybe TRBD1 (5 bases). Germline V gene lookup returns CDR1 SGHTA and CDR2 FQGNSA. This CDR3 is 15 amino acids long. V was shortened by 4 bases and J by 4 bases, with 13 bases between the two germline ends. The CDR3 here is CASSSPRDGNEKLFF. The DNA of the CDR3 is TGTGCCAGCAGCTCGCCTAGGGACGGTAATGAAAAACTGTTTTTT.

The chain uses TRBV25-1 and TRBJ2-1; D unresolved. V was pared by 2 bases and J by 8 bases, with 10 bases between. The V gene's germline CDR1 is MGHDK and CDR2 SYGVNS. The CDR3 totals 13 residues. Here the CDR3 DNA reads TGTGCCAGCAGTGAACGAATGGCAGATGAGCAGTTCTTC. Protein: CASSERMADEQFF.

This sequence joins TRBV18 and TRBJ1-5; TRBD1 matches at 7 bases. Germline V lookup: CDR1 KGHSH, CDR2 LQKENI. The CDR3 loop spans 15 amino acids. The V gene end was trimmed by 4 bases and the J gene end by 2 bases; junction bases not matched to a gene: 5. For the CDR3, the DNA is TGTGCCAGCTCACGACAGGGTATGGGCAATCAGCCCCAGCATTTT. This translates into CASSRQGMGNQPQHF.

V gene TRBV2 combines with J gene TRBJ2-7, with TRBD1 matching over 8 bases. The CDR3 covers 12 residues. V trimming: 11 bases; J trimming: 3 bases; junction bases outside the gene matches: 6. CDR1 and CDR2 (germline): SNHLY, FYNNEI. CDR3 bases: TGTGCCGGCGGACAGGGCGGCTACGAGCAGTACTTC. Its translation is CAGGQGGYEQYF.

The chain has TRBV7-2 and TRBJ1-1, with a possible D match to TRBD1 (5 bases). This CDR3 has 14 amino acids. V dropped 5 bases and J dropped 4 bases, with 14 bases sitting between them. Germline CDR1 reads SGHTA; CDR2 reads FQGNSA. The CDR3, as DNA: TGTGCCAGCAGCCCTCGGGTTGGGGGCACTGAAGCTTTCTTT. Its translation is CASSPRVGGTEAFF.

V and J are TRBV19 and TRBJ1-4; D may be TRBD1 (5 bases). The germline gives CDR1 LNHDA, CDR2 SQIVND (reference sequence). CDR3 size: 15 residues. Trimming stripped 6 bases from V and 4 bases from J, with 15 bases between. The CDR3 DNA reads as TGTGCCAGTAGGAGGGGCCTCAACAGTAATGAAAAACTGTTTTTT. The encoded protein is CASRRGLNSNEKLFF. The variable domain in full, completed from reference TRBV19 and TRBJ1-4, reads DGGITQSPKYLFRKEGQNVTLSCEQNLNHDAMYWYRQDPGQGLRLIYYSQIVNDFQKGDIAEGYSVSREKKESFPLTVTSAQKNPTAFYLCASRRGLNSNEKLFFGSGTQLSVL.

In this sample, this clone turned up a few times. The rearrangement uses TRBV28 and TRBJ2-7, with TRBD1 as a possible D gene (5 bases). The CDR3 spans 12 residues. Between the trimmed V and J ends, which lost 6 bases and 4 bases, there was a span of 10 bases. Germline values: CDR1 MDHEN, CDR2 SYDVKM. Here the CDR3 reads CASSIKGYEQYF. The CDR3 bases are TGTGCCAGCAGCATAAAGGGGTACGAGCAGTACTTC.

This rearrangement joins TRBV9 to TRBJ2-7; unclear D gene. This CDR3 comprises 13 residues. V dropped 6 bases and J dropped 6 bases, with 16 bases sitting between them. The germline CDR1 and CDR2 sequences are SGDLS and YYNGEE. The CDR3 DNA reads TGTGCCAGCAACCAGCTGGCGGTGGGCGAGCAGTACTTC. It is translated as CASNQLAVGEQYF.

This chain connects TRBV7-6 to TRBJ1-3; D gene ambiguous. The CDR3 is 18 residues long. Germline V gene lookup returns CDR1 SGHVS and CDR2 FNYEAQ. V shed 1 base and J shed 0 bases, with 16 bases lying between them. The CDR3 protein is CASSLVSGKRTSGNTIYF. CDR3 in DNA: TGTGCCAGCAGCTTAGTTTCCGGGAAACGGACCTCTGGAAACACCATATATTTT.

This clone was recorded once. The V gene is TRBV30, the J gene TRBJ2-5, with D uncertain. The germline V gene has CDR1 GTSNPN and CDR2 SVGIG (reference sequence). Deletions cut 2 bases from V and 1 base from J, with 8 bases between. CDR3 length: 13 residues. The CDR3 is CAWSSALQETQYF. CDR3 nucleotides: TGTGCCTGGAGTTCAGCCCTCCAAGAGACCCAGTACTTC.

The chain links TRBV18 to TRBJ2-7; maybe TRBD2 (5 bases). The CDR3 covers 16 residues. Per the germline V gene, CDR1 is KGHSH and CDR2 is LQKENI. With 4 bases removed from V and 0 bases from J, the gap between germline ends came to 16 bases. The DNA of the CDR3 is TGTGCCAGCTCACTCGGGCGAGGGTCGAGCTCCTACGAGCAGTACTTC. It codes for CASSLGRGSSSYEQYF.

The chain links TRBV6-5 to TRBJ1-6, with D unclear. V shed 6 bases and J shed 8 bases, with 14 bases lying between them. The CDR3 runs 14 residues. CDR1 is MNHEY, CDR2 SVGAGI, per germline. DNA for the CDR3: TGTGCCAGCAGGGTGACACCTTCCCATTCACCCCTCCACTTT. Amino acids: CASRVTPSHSPLHF.

The V gene is TRBV3-1 (or the pseudogene TRBV3-2), the J gene TRBJ1-4, with D possibly TRBD1 on 5 matching bases. This CDR3 has 12 amino acids. CDR1 is LGHDT, CDR2 YNNKEL, per germline (reference sequence). V lost 3 bases and J 7 bases, leaving 6 bases between the germline ends. CDR3 sequence (DNA): TGTGCCAGCAGCCAGAGGGGTGAAAAACTGTTTTTT. It is translated as CASSQRGEKLFF.

This clone was detected only once. The CDR3 loop reads CASSLGPSGAYEQYF. The CDR3 region has the DNA TGCGCCAGCAGCTTGGGGCCTAGCGGAGCATACGAGCAGTACTTC. This chain joins TRBV5-1 and TRBJ2-7; 7 bases match TRBD2. Trimming at V came to 0 bases and at J to 4 bases, leaving 7 bases not matched to a gene. The germline V gene encodes CDR1 SGHRS and CDR2 YFSETQ. This CDR3 has 15 residues.

V is TRBV29-1 and J is TRBJ2-6; D not certain. The CDR3 is 13 amino acids. CDR1 and CDR2 from the germline V gene are SQVTM and ANQGSEA. V was clipped by 4 bases and J by 1 base, with 5 bases between them. As DNA, the CDR3 is TGCAGCGTTGCAGAATCTGGGGCCAACGTCCTGACTTTC. The encoded protein is CSVAESGANVLTF.

The genes are TRBV9 and TRBJ1-3; no clear D gene. The germline V and J ends were trimmed by 4 bases and 0 bases, with 5 bases remaining between them. Looked up from germline, CDR1 is SGDLS and CDR2 is YYNGEE. The CDR3 extends over 13 amino acids. As DNA, the CDR3 is TGTGCCAGCAGCCCCATCTCTGGAAACACCATATATTTT. This translates into CASSPISGNTIYF.

The rearrangement uses TRBV19 and TRBJ2-2, with D uncertain. The length of the CDR3 is 13 residues. The V gene's germline CDR1 is LNHDA and CDR2 SQIVND (reference sequence). The ends were cut back, 8 bases at V and 0 bases at J, with 7 bases in the middle. This CDR3 is CASSTTNTGELFF. In nucleotides, the CDR3 is TGTGCCAGTTCAACGACGAACACCGGGGAGCTGTTTTTT. The full variable domain, rest sourced from reference TRBV19 and TRBJ2-2, is DGGITQSPKYLFRKEGQNVTLSCEQNLNHDAMYWYRQDPGQGLRLIYYSQIVNDFQKGDIAEGYSVSREKKESFPLTVTSAQKNPTAFYLCASSTTNTGELFFGEGSRLTVL.

The V gene is TRBV5-1, the J gene TRBJ2-5, with 7 positions matching TRBD1. Looked up from germline, CDR1 is SGHRS and CDR2 is YFSETQ. The V segment lost 0 bases and the J segment 9 bases; nucleotides outside the gene matches: 8. This CDR3 spans 14 amino acids. The CDR3 DNA is TGCGCCAGCAGCTTGGTTCCGGGACAGATTGCCCAGTACTTC. It codes for CASSLVPGQIAQYF. Variable domain in full (rest from reference TRBV5-1 and TRBJ2-5): KAGVTQTPRYLIKTRGQQVTLSCSPISGHRSVSWYQQTPGQGLQFLFEYFSETQRNKGNFPGRFSGRQFSNSRSEMNVSTLELGDSALYLCASSLVPGQIAQYFGPGTRLLVL.

The chain joins TRBV30 to TRBJ1-3; a possible D gene is TRBD1 (5 bases). The CDR3 contains 15 residues. CDR1 is GTSNPN and CDR2 is SVGIG in the germline V gene (reference sequence). Trimming pared 1 base from V and 0 bases from J, leaving 10 bases between. The CDR3 loop reads CAWSGDRASGNTIYF. The CDR3 nucleotides read TGTGCCTGGAGTGGTGACAGAGCCTCTGGAAACACCATATATTTT.